The 13 T cell receptor beta chains below all came from one sample that was sequenced in a study of T-cell memory formation after mild COVID-19 listed by TCRdb under 2021. The method behind the library was 5' RACE. Sequencing used an Illumina NovaSeq 6000. TCRdb reanalyzed the raw reads on its own, using fastp at Q25 for trimming and MiXCR for clone calling, and kept in-frame beta chains. Every CDR3 protein is listed once, alongside the most common genes and DNA of its rows. Recorded for this sample are roughly 190,000 distinct CDR3 sequences; roughly 30% of them occurred a single time. 10% to 12% of the sample belongs to the ten largest clones. Sequences were obtained from PBMCs or a T cell subset sorted from them (not recorded which). The receptor source for this set is an adult woman who had mild COVID-19 (a few samples of this study predate the infection). The sample titles of this study are shuffled in the database, so cell type and time point are left out; the donor was told from shared clones.

The rearrangement uses TRBV5-4 and TRBJ2-7; D is perhaps TRBD2 (6 bases). Germline V lookup: CDR1 SGHNT, CDR2 YYREEE (reference sequence). V dropped 3 bases and J dropped 0 bases, with 19 bases sitting between them. The CDR3 runs 17 residues. CDR3 residues: CASSSAAGTGVSYEQYF. The CDR3 DNA sequence: TGTGCCAGCAGCTCGGCGGCTGGGACGGGGGTCTCCTACGAGCAGTACTTC.

The V call is TRBV10-3, the J call TRBJ2-2; no reliable D call. Trimming shortened V by 6 bases and J by 0 bases, and 8 bases separated the two germline ends. In germline, CDR1 is ENHRY, CDR2 SYGVKD. The CDR3 totals 14 residues. Here the CDR3 reads CAIRERTNTGELFF. Written as DNA, the CDR3 is TGTGCCATCAGGGAACGCACGAACACCGGGGAGCTGTTTTTT.

In its sample, this clonotype was seen once. V is TRBV14 and J is TRBJ2-3; 7 bases align to TRBD2. The V gene's germline CDR1 is SGHDN and CDR2 FVKESK. This CDR3 contains 16 residues. Trimming took 1 base from V and 2 from J; bases not matched to a gene: 6. The CDR3 reads CASSQGISGSTDTQYF. CDR3 nucleotides: TGTGCCAGCAGCCAAGGTATTAGCGGGTCCACAGATACGCAGTATTTT.

V and J are TRBV6-5 and TRBJ2-7; D not resolved. In germline, CDR1 is MNHEY, CDR2 SVGAGI. The CDR3 has 16 residues. V was clipped by 6 bases and J by 0 bases, with 18 bases between them. CDR3 amino acids: CASSQSVAAASYEQYF. The CDR3 DNA reads as TGTGCCAGCAGCCAATCGGTCGCGGCCGCCTCCTACGAGCAGTACTTC.

The chain is built from TRBV29-1 and TRBJ2-5, with a tentative D call TRBD2 (6 bases). V lost 2 bases to trimming and J lost 2 bases, with 12 bases between them. The length of the CDR3 is 14 residues. Germline V CDR1 and CDR2: SQVTM, ANQGSEA. DNA of the CDR3: TGCAGCGTTGAATCGGTAGGGAGGCAAGAGACCCAGTACTTC. Translation: CSVESVGRQETQYF.

In this sample, this clonotype turned up a few times. V and J are TRBV7-9 and TRBJ2-7, with 7 bases identical to TRBD2. The J segment lost 3 bases and the V segment lost 5 bases, leaving 16 bases of the junction unmatched. From germline, CDR1 is SEHNR and CDR2 FQNEAQ (reference sequence). The CDR3 sequence is 17 residues long. The CDR3 protein is CASSIREATSLGYEQYF. In nucleotides, the CDR3 is TGTGCCAGCAGCATCCGGGAGGCCACTAGTCTTGGCTACGAGCAGTACTTC. Full variable domain (outside the CDR3, taken from reference TRBV7-9 and TRBJ2-7): DTGVSQNPRHKITKRGQNVTFRCDPISEHNRLYWYRQTLGQGPEFLTYFQNEAQLEKSRLLSDRFSAERPKGSFSTLEIQRTEQGDSAMYLCASSIREATSLGYEQYFGPGTRLTVT.

This clonotype has just a few counts. V gene TRBV7-3 combines with J gene TRBJ2-3; no reliable D call. V was clipped by 4 bases and J by 0 bases, with 5 bases between them. The CDR3 spans 13 residues. Germline CDR1 SGHTA, CDR2 FQGTGA. This CDR3 reads CASSWYSTDTQYF. The CDR3, as DNA: TGTGCCAGCAGCTGGTACAGCACAGATACGCAGTATTTT.

This clonotype came up a few times. The chain couples TRBV14 to TRBJ1-2; no reliable D call. CDR1 SGHDN and CDR2 FVKESK come from the germline V gene. V dropped 4 bases and J dropped 4 bases, with 10 bases sitting between them. CDR3 size: 13 residues. The CDR3 nucleotides read TGTGCCAGCAGCCCGGCGGTCTTCTATGGCTACACCTTC. Translating gives CASSPAVFYGYTF.

In DNA form, the CDR3 reads TGCGCCAGCAGCCTACTTAGCGGGGGGGCCGGAGATACGCAGTATTTT. Translated, it gives CASSLLSGGAGDTQYF. V and J are TRBV4-1 and TRBJ2-3, with 11 positions matching TRBD2. Germline V gives CDR1 MGHRA, CDR2 YSYEKL. This CDR3 is built from 16 residues. V lost 4 bases, J lost 5 bases, and 8 bases stayed unmatched.

The V call is TRBV20-1, the J call TRBJ1-1; D is undetermined. V was shortened by 2 bases and J by 3 bases, with 10 bases between the two germline ends. Germline CDR1 DFQATT, CDR2 SNEGSKA (reference sequence). The CDR3 sequence is 13 residues long. CDR3 sequence (DNA): TGCAGTGCTAGACAAGGGTTTGACACTGAAGCTTTCTTT. Protein: CSARQGFDTEAFF.

This clonotype has a handful of counts. The V and J genes are TRBV25-1 and TRBJ2-3, with D possibly TRBD1 on 6 matching bases. This CDR3 is 15 amino acids long. V was trimmed by 2 bases and J by 4 bases, leaving 13 bases between them. Germline CDR1 MGHDK, CDR2 SYGVNS. This chain's CDR3 is CASSEDRLKSDTQYF. In DNA, the CDR3 is TGTGCCAGCAGTGAAGACAGGCTCAAGTCAGATACGCAGTATTTT.

The chain recombines TRBV12-3 or TRBV12-4 with TRBJ2-4; D not resolved. The V end lost 1 base, the J end lost 0 bases, and 4 bases lay between the germline ends. The CDR3 is 14 amino acids. In DNA, the CDR3 is TGTGCCAGCAGTTTAGGGGGAGCCAAAAACATTCAGTACTTC. It is translated as CASSLGGAKNIQYF.

There are a few counts of this clonotype. The chain carries TRBV9 and TRBJ2-7; either TRBD1 or TRBD2 may supply D (5 bases each). Deletions cut 3 bases from V and 0 bases from J, with 13 bases between. Germline assignment: CDR1 SGDLS and CDR2 YYNGEE. CDR3 length: 15 amino acids. The DNA for the CDR3 is TGTGCCAGCAGCGCGGATTCCGGGGCCTCCTACGAGCAGTACTTC. This sequence encodes CASSADSGASYEQYF. The whole variable domain, filled in from reference TRBV9 and TRBJ2-7, reads DSGVTQTPKHLITATGQRVTLRCSPRSGDLSVYWYQQSLDQGLQFLIQYYNGEERAKGNILERFSAQQFPDLHSELNLSSLELGDSALYFCASSADSGASYEQYFGPGTRLTVT.